One sample yielded the 19 T cell receptor beta chains listed below, sequenced in a study of T cell changes during pregnancy in multiple sclerosis. The table came from immunoSEQ multiplex PCR; TCRdb's copy has only in-frame clones and leaves some out. The sample has approximately 97,000 clones, 75% to 95% seen once; the top ten hold roughly 0.77%. This specimen was peripheral blood, taken in the second trimester of pregnancy. The receptor source for this set is a female donor in good health, enrolled as a control in a pregnancy study.

The V gene is TRBV5-1, the J gene TRBJ1-3; 7 bases fit TRBD1. Looked up from germline, CDR1 is SGHRS and CDR2 is YFSETQ. The V segment lost 7 bases and the J segment 4 bases; nucleotides outside the gene matches: 11. The CDR3 length is 15 residues. For the CDR3, the DNA is TGCGCCAGCCGACAGGGCCCCGACTTGGGAAACACCATATATTTT. It encodes CASRQGPDLGNTIYF.

The J gene is TRBJ1-2, the V gene TRBV7-2; D might be TRBD1 (5 bases). Germline CDR1 and CDR2: SGHTA and FQGNSA. The V end was cut by 6 bases, the J end by 11 bases, with 19 bases between. The CDR3 consists of 13 residues. CDR3 bases: TGTGCCAGCAGGCCCAGGGAGGTTTTAGGTTACACCTTC. Translated, it gives CASRPREVLGYTF. Looking up the rest from reference TRBV7-2 and TRBJ1-2 gives the full variable domain: GAGVSQSPSNKVTEKGKDVELRCDPISGHTALYWYRQSLGQGLEFLIYFQGNSAPDKSGLPSDRFSAERTGGSVSTLTIQRTQQEDSAVYLCASRPREVLGYTFGSGTRLTVV.

The rearrangement uses TRBV2 and TRBJ2-3; 7 bases line up with TRBD1. The length of the CDR3 is 13 residues. V lost 6 bases to trimming and J lost 5 bases; unmatched junction nucleotides: 5. Germline CDR1 SNHLY, CDR2 FYNNEI. Here the CDR3 DNA reads TGTGCCAGCAGCAGAGACAGGGAAGATACGCAGTATTTT. It encodes CASSRDREDTQYF.

This clone was seen only once. The gene calls are TRBV18 and TRBJ2-3, with a tentative D call TRBD2 (6 bases). V was shortened by 3 bases and J by 2 bases, with 9 bases between the two germline ends. There are 14 residues in the CDR3. The V gene's germline CDR1 is KGHSH and CDR2 LQKENI. The CDR3: CASSPGLDTDTQYF. CDR3 DNA: TGTGCCAGCTCACCGGGACTCGACACAGATACGCAGTATTTT.

The CDR3 DNA follows: TGTGCCAGCACCGGATGGGGGGATCAGGAGCAGTACTTC. It is translated as CASTGWGDQEQYF. J is TRBJ2-7 and V is TRBV28; tentative D call: TRBD2 (6 bases). The germline V gene has CDR1 MDHEN and CDR2 SYDVKM. This CDR3 has 13 residues. The V and J ends lost 7 bases and 7 bases respectively, with 17 bases between them.

This chain links TRBV10-3 with TRBJ2-1; TRBD2 is a possible D gene (5 bases). This CDR3 has 12 amino acids. The V and J ends lost 3 bases and 9 bases respectively, with 9 bases between them. Germline V gene lookup returns CDR1 ENHRY and CDR2 SYGVKD. The CDR3 loop reads CAISDLRGEQFF. The CDR3 DNA reads as TGTGCCATCAGTGATTTACGGGGTGAGCAGTTCTTC.

This chain uses TRBV7-9 with TRBJ1-6; TRBD1 is a possible D gene (5 bases). Germline CDR1 and CDR2: SEHNR and FQNEAQ (reference sequence). The CDR3 extends over 16 amino acids. Between the trimmed V and J ends, which lost 5 bases and 3 bases, there was a span of 14 bases. CDR3 amino acids: CASSPEQGNYNSPLHF. Here the CDR3 DNA reads TGTGCCAGCAGCCCCGAGCAGGGCAACTATAATTCACCCCTCCACTTT.

J is TRBJ2-7 and V is TRBV2; 9 bases are shared with TRBD1. V trimming: 7 bases; J trimming: 5 bases; junction bases outside the gene matches: 12. Germline V gene sequence: CDR1 SNHLY, CDR2 FYNNEI. The CDR3 length is 15 residues. This CDR3 is CASTPGRTGENEQYF. The CDR3 DNA reads as TGTGCCAGCACCCCTGGAAGGACAGGGGAAAACGAGCAGTACTTC.

The J gene is TRBJ1-1, the V gene TRBV6-1; D possibly corresponds to TRBD1 (6 bases). The CDR3 length is 11 residues. Germline CDR1 and CDR2: MNHNS and SASEGT. V gave up 8 bases and J gave up 10 bases, with 14 bases separating them. CDR3 protein: CASAVSRGAFF. The CDR3 coding sequence is TGTGCCAGCGCTGTGTCCAGGGGAGCTTTCTTT.

The V gene is TRBV11-3, the J gene TRBJ2-5; 8 bases fit TRBD1. CDR3 length equals 15 residues. Germline V gene lookup returns CDR1 SGHNT and CDR2 YENEEA. J was trimmed by 5 bases and V by 5 bases; bases with no gene match: 10. Written as DNA, the CDR3 is TGTGCCAGCAGCCGTCAGGGGGCGCTTGGGGAGACCCAGTACTTC. It is translated as CASSRQGALGETQYF.

The rearrangement links TRBV18 to TRBJ1-1; the D is unclear. Trimming shortened V by 3 bases and J by 2 bases, and 13 bases separated the two germline ends. This CDR3 has 15 amino acids. Looked up from germline, CDR1 is KGHSH and CDR2 is LQKENI. The CDR3 sequence: CASSPFRSPNTEAFF. The CDR3 bases are TGTGCCAGCTCACCCTTCAGGTCGCCTAACACTGAAGCTTTCTTT.

The chain recombines TRBV11-3 with TRBJ2-1; weak D call: TRBD1 (5 bases). Germline lookup yields CDR1 SGHNT and CDR2 YENEEA. The ends were cut back, 4 bases at V and 0 bases at J, with 10 bases in the middle. There are 15 residues in the CDR3. The CDR3 region has the DNA TGTGCCAGCAGCTACGACAGTAGCTCCTACAATGAGCAGTTCTTC. This gives the protein CASSYDSSSYNEQFF.

This chain links TRBV6-1 with TRBJ2-5; perhaps TRBD2 as D (5 bases). V shed 7 bases and J shed 4 bases, with 13 bases lying between them. This CDR3 is built from 13 residues. Germline V gene sequence: CDR1 MNHNS, CDR2 SASEGT. In DNA form, the CDR3 reads TGTGCCAGCAAGCCCGGGATAATAGAGACCCAGTACTTC. It translates to CASKPGIIETQYF.

This clone occurred once. The chain joins TRBV19 to TRBJ2-3; D possibly corresponds to TRBD2 (6 bases). Germline loops: CDR1 LNHDA, CDR2 SQIVND (reference sequence). V lost 1 base, J lost 0 bases, and 11 bases lay in between. This CDR3 region has 16 residues. The CDR3 is CASSIVGLASTDTQYF. The CDR3 nucleotides read TGTGCCAGTAGTATAGTGGGGCTAGCGAGCACAGATACGCAGTATTTT.

This clone was seen only a few times. V and J are TRBV19 and TRBJ2-1, with D possibly matching TRBD2 (7 bases). The germline V and J ends were trimmed by 3 bases and 8 bases, with 14 bases remaining between them. The CDR3 extends over 14 amino acids. The germline V gene encodes CDR1 LNHDA and CDR2 SQIVND (reference sequence). CDR3 nucleotide sequence: TGTGCCAGTAGTATCTATGGGGGGGCGTATGAGCAGTTCTTC. Protein sequence: CASSIYGGAYEQFF.

This clone occurred once. The chain links TRBV4-1 to TRBJ2-7; perhaps TRBD2 as D (6 bases). Trimming took 3 bases from V and 1 from J, leaving 19 bases between them. Germline V CDR1 and CDR2: MGHRA, YSYEKL. The CDR3 extends over 17 amino acids. The DNA of the CDR3 is TGCGCCAGCAGCCATACCGTCGGGGCAGGGAGGTCCTACGAGCAGTACTTC. Protein sequence: CASSHTVGAGRSYEQYF.

The chain recombines TRBV2 with TRBJ1-2, with 7 nucleotides matching TRBD1. Per the germline V gene, CDR1 is SNHLY and CDR2 is FYNNEI. The CDR3 has 12 residues. Trimming removed 3 bases from V and 5 bases from J; junction bases left unmatched: 0. The CDR3 nucleotides are TGTGCCAGCAGTGAGACAGGGTATGGCTACACCTTC. This translates into CASSETGYGYTF.

The gene calls are TRBV30 and TRBJ2-5; 8 bases are a match to TRBD1. The germline V gene has CDR1 GTSNPN and CDR2 SVGIG (reference sequence). Unmatched junction bases numbered 14, after V lost 4 bases and J lost 4 bases. The CDR3 covers 16 residues. CDR3 sequence: CAWTSQGALSRETQYF. The DNA of the CDR3 is TGTGCCTGGACCTCTCAGGGGGCCCTATCCCGAGAGACCCAGTACTTC.

The chain recombines TRBV5-1 with TRBJ1-5, with D tentatively TRBD1 (6 bases). The CDR3 has 15 residues. The germline gives CDR1 SGHRS, CDR2 YFSETQ. V lost 0 bases to trimming and J lost 3 bases, with 10 bases between them. The DNA of the CDR3 is TGCGCCAGCAGCTTGGAACAGGGCTTCAATCAGCCCCAGCATTTT. It translates to CASSLEQGFNQPQHF.